These 8 T cell receptor beta chains were sequenced from one sample in a study of T cell repertoires in cytomegalovirus infection. TCRdb redid the calling of the reads with MiXCR, one entry per CDR3 protein. The table has hundreds of thousands of distinct CDR3 sequences, roughly 15% seen once. The sample taken for sequencing was PBMCs. These receptors were obtained from a human donor in good health (CMV status not recorded). Some clones in this sample may be carry-over from other donors' samples.

The chain combines TRBV3-1 with TRBJ2-5; D possibly corresponds to TRBD1 (5 bases). The V gene lost 1 base and the J gene lost 4 bases, with 13 bases spanning the gap. CDR1 is LGHDT, CDR2 YNNKEL, per germline (reference sequence). The CDR3 length is 15 residues. The CDR3 DNA reads TGTGCCAGCAGCCAAGGCCAGGGTTTGGGAGAGACCCAGTACTTC. Its protein product is CASSQGQGLGETQYF.

This clonotype has at least ten counts. V and J are TRBV5-6 and TRBJ2-7; D gene uncertain. The CDR3 runs to 13 residues. Germline CDR1 is SGHDT and CDR2 is YYEEEE. Trimming left V 2 bases short and J 10 bases short, with 16 bases between. The CDR3 loop is CASSLPTGSSQYF. In DNA, the CDR3 is TGTGCCAGCAGCTTACCGACGGGTTCGAGTCAGTACTTC.

This clonotype has only a few counts. A junction end diverges from the germline sequence, so it may reflect a read error. The chain recombines TRBV11-3 with TRBJ2-3; possibly TRBD1 or TRBD2 for D (5 bases each). This CDR3 is built from 16 residues. Germline V gene data show CDR1 as SGHNT and CDR2 as YENEEA. This CDR3 reads CASSLGLGLAADTQYF. The CDR3 nucleotides are TGTGCCAGCAGTTTAGGACTGGGGCTAGCCGCAGATACGCAGTATTTT.

This clonotype was seen at least ten times. The chain uses TRBV28 and TRBJ1-2, with 8 bases that match TRBD1. The germline V gene encodes CDR1 MDHEN and CDR2 SYDVKM. The CDR3 runs to 15 residues. The V gene end was trimmed by 3 bases and the J gene end by 8 bases; junction bases not matched to a gene: 11. CDR3 region: CASSFPPGQAGGYTF. The CDR3 DNA sequence: TGTGCCAGCAGTTTCCCTCCGGGACAGGCTGGGGGCTACACCTTC.

This chain connects TRBV6-1 to TRBJ2-2, with D perhaps TRBD2 (7 bases). The CDR3 has 15 residues. The V and J ends lost 2 bases and 5 bases respectively, with 12 bases between them. CDR1 and CDR2 from the germline V gene are MNHNS and SASEGT. The CDR3 is CASSERRGGTGELFF. In DNA form, the CDR3 reads TGTGCCAGCAGTGAACGCAGGGGAGGGACCGGGGAGCTGTTTTTT.

In its sample, this clonotype was seen a few times. This chain joins TRBV7-9 and TRBJ1-4; D gene ambiguous. In germline, CDR1 is SEHNR, CDR2 FQNEAQ (reference sequence). CDR3 length: 15 residues. Trimming cost V 5 bases and J 0 bases, with 10 bases left between them. This CDR3 is CASSLQDSTNEKLFF. CDR3 coding DNA: TGTGCCAGCAGCCTCCAGGACTCAACTAATGAAAAACTGTTTTTT.

J is TRBJ1-2 and V is TRBV4-1; D call uncertain. The ends were cut back, 0 bases at V and 4 bases at J, with 15 bases in the middle. There are 16 residues in the CDR3. Germline V lookup: CDR1 MGHRA, CDR2 YSYEKL. DNA of the CDR3: TGCGCCAGCAGCCAAGATCGGGCGATAGTTGGCTATGGCTACACCTTC. This codes for CASSQDRAIVGYGYTF.

The chain links TRBV20-1 to TRBJ2-3; D gene ambiguous. The V and J ends lost 6 bases and 7 bases respectively, with 11 bases between them. The CDR3 is made up of 11 amino acids. The germline V gene has CDR1 DFQATT and CDR2 SNEGSKA (reference sequence). DNA for the CDR3: TGCAGTGCCGACACAACGAATACGCAGTATTTT. This sequence encodes CSADTTNTQYF.